This T cell receptor (beta chain) was sequenced in a study of T cell responses to AZD1222 COVID-19 vaccine. Findings of the study overall: Reportedly, nearly half the spike-specific TCRs target unmutated variant regions.

Germline lookup yields CDR1 MNHEY and CDR2 SVGEGT. The CDR3 contains 17 residues. J lost 5 bases, V lost 5 bases, and 17 bases had no gene match. This clone was counted only a few times. Its antigen is undetermined. This table comes from immunoSEQ multiplex PCR, and its TCRdb copy is limited to in-frame clones, with some not included. Counted here are 160,000 or so clones, about 85% occurring once; the ten biggest clones make up 6.9%. The clonotype originates from an adult who had recovered from COVID-19. Specimen: peripheral blood, collected after recovery from COVID-19. V usage is TRBV6-2 or TRBV6-3 and J usage is TRBJ2-7; 8 bases fit TRBD1. The CDR3 sequence: CASSGERTGRIAHEQYF. The CDR3 DNA sequence: TGTGCCAGCAGTGGGGAGAGGACAGGGAGGATCGCCCACGAGCAGTACTTC.